This T cell receptor (beta chain) came from a study of CD8+ T cells in alopecia areata. Study findings and constraints: Lesional scalp displayed greater clonality than normal scalp, most notably in alopecia totalis/universalis. The study found TCR sharing across patients less clear than in mice, possibly for HLA reasons.

This clone was seen a handful of times. Its antigen is not known. Peripheral blood samples and lesional scalp punch biopsies were obtained from alopecia areata patients. A FACSAria was used to sort CD4+ and CD8+ T cells. These cells came from PBMCs. Reverse transcribed after extraction, RNA yielded cDNA as the sequencing template. Profiling relied on immunoSEQ multiplex PCR, and the TCRdb table lists in-frame clones only, not all of them. The sample lists about 250,000 clones; about two thirds were seen once. This specimen was CD4+ T cells sorted from blood, taken at week 0. The source is a human donor with alopecia areata.

CDR3 nucleotide sequence: TGTGCCAGCAGGGGACAGGGGGTGGACTATGGCTACACCTTC. Its protein product is CASRGQGVDYGYTF. The chain employs TRBV2 and TRBJ1-2; 11 bases map to TRBD1. The CDR3 length is 14 residues. Germline-derived CDR1 and CDR2 are SNHLY and FYNNEI. After removal of 6 bases from V and 3 bases from J, the junction contained 3 bases not matched to a gene.